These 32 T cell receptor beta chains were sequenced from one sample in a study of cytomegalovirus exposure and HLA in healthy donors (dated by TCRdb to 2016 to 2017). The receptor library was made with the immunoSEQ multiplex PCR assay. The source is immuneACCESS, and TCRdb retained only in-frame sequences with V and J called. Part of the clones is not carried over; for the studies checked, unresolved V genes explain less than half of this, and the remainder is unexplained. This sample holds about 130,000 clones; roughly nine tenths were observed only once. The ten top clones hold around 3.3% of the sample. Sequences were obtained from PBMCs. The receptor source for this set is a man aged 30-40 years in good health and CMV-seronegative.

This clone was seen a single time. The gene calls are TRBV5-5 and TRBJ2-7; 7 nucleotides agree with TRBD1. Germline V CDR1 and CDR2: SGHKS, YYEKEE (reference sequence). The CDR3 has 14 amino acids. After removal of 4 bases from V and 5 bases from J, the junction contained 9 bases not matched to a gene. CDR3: CASSLGQSRHEQYF. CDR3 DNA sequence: TGTGCCAGCAGCCTGGGACAGTCCCGTCACGAGCAGTACTTC.

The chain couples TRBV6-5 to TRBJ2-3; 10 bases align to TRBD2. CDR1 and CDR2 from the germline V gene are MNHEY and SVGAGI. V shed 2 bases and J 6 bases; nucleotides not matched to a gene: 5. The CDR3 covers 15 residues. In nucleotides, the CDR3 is TGTGCCAGCAGTTACCGAGCGGGGGGGCTTGATACGCAGTATTTT. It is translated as CASSYRAGGLDTQYF.

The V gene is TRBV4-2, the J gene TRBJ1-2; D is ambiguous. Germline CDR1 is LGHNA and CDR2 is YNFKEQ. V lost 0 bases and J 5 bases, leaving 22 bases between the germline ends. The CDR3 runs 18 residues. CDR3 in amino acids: CASSQDPLRGGGSYGYTF. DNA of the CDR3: TGTGCCAGCAGCCAAGATCCCCTCCGGGGAGGCGGTTCTTATGGCTACACCTTC.

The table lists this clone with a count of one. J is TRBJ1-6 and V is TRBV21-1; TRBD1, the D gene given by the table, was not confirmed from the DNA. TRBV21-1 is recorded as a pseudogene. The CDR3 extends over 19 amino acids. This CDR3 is CASSKAGTGAPRIRSPLHF. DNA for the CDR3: TGTGCCAGCAGCAAAGCCGGGACAGGGGCTCCGAGGATTAGATCACCCCTCCACTTT.

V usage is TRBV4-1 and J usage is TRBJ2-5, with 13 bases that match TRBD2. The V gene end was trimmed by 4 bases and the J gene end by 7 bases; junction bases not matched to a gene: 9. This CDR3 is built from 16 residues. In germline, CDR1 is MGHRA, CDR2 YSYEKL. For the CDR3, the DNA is TGCGCCAGCAGCCCCGGACTAGCGGGGGCGATGAGGACCCAGTACTTC. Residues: CASSPGLAGAMRTQYF.

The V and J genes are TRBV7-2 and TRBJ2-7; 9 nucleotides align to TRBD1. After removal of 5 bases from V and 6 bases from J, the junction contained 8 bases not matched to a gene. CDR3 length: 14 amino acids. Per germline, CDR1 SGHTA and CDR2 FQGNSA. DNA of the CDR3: TGTGCCAGCAGCCTCCAGGGGACAGGGATCGAGCAGTACTTC. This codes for CASSLQGTGIEQYF.

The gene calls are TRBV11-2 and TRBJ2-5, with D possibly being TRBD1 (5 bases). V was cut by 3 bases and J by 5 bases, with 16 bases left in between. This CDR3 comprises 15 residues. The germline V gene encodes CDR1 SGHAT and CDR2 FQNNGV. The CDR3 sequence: CASSFQGRTLETQYF. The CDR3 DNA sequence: TGTGCCAGCAGCTTCCAGGGCAGGACCTTGGAGACCCAGTACTTC.

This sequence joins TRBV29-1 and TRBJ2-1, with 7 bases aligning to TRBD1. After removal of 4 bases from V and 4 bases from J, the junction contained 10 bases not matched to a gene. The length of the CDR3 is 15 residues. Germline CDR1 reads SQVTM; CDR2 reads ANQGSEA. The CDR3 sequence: CSVGLWDRHYNEQFF. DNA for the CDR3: TGCAGCGTTGGACTCTGGGACAGACATTACAATGAGCAGTTCTTC.

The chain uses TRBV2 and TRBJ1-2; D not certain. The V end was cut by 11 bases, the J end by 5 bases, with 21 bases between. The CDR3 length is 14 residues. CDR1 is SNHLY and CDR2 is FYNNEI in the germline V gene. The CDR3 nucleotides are TGTGCCGGCGACGTTTCAGCGGGGATATATGGCTACACCTTC. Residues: CAGDVSAGIYGYTF.

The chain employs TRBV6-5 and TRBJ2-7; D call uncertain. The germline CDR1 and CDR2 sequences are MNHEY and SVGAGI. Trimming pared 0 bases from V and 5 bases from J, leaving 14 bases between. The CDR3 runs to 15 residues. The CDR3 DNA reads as TGTGCCAGCAGTTACTCGATTCAACTTCGTAACGAGCAGTACTTC. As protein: CASSYSIQLRNEQYF.

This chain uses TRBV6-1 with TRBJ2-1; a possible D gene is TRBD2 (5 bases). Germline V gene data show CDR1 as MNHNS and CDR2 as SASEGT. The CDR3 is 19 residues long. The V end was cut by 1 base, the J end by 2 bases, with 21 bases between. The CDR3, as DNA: TGTGCCAGCAGTGAAGTTTTAGCCCTCGGGGTCCGGGCCTACAATGAGCAGTTCTTC. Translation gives CASSEVLALGVRAYNEQFF.

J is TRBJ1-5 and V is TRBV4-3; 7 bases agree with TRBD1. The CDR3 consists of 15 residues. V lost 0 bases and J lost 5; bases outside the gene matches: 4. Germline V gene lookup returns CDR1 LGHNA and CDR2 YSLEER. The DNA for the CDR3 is TGCGCCAGCAGCCAAGACAGGACAGGCTATCAGCCCCAGCATTTT. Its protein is CASSQDRTGYQPQHF.

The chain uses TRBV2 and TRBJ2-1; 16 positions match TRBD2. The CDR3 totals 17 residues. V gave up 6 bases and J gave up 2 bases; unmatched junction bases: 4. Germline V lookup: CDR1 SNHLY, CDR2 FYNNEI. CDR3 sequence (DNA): TGTGCCAGCAGCTCGGGACTAGCGGGGGGGCCCTACAATGAGCAGTTCTTC. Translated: CASSSGLAGGPYNEQFF.

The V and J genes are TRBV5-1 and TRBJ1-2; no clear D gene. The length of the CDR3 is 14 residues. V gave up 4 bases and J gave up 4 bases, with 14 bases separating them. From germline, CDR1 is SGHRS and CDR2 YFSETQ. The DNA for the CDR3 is TGCGCCAGCAGCCCGACAAGCGGCACCTATGGCTACACCTTC. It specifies CASSPTSGTYGYTF.

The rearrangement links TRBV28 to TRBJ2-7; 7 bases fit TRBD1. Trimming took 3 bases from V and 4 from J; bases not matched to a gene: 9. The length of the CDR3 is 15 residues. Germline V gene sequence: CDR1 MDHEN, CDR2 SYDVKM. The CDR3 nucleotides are TGTGCCAGCAGTTTTATCAAGGGGGCTGGGTACGAGCAGTACTTC. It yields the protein CASSFIKGAGYEQYF.

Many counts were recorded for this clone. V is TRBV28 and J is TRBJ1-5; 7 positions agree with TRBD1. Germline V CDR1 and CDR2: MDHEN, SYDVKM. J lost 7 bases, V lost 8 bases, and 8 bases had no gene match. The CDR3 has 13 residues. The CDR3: CASANRGQQPQHF. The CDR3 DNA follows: TGTGCCAGCGCTAACAGGGGTCAGCAGCCCCAGCATTTT.

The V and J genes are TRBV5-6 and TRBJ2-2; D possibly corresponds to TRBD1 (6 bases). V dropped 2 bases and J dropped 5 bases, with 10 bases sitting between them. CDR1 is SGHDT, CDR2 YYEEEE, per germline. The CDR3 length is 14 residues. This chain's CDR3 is CASSLVQGTGELFF. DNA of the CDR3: TGTGCCAGCAGCTTAGTGCAGGGGACCGGGGAGCTGTTTTTT.

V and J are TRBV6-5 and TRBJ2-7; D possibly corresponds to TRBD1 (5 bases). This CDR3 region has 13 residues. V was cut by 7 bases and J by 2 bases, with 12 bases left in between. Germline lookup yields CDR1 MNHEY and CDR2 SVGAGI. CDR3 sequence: CASMETETYEQYF. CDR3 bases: TGTGCCAGCATGGAGACAGAAACCTACGAGCAGTACTTC.

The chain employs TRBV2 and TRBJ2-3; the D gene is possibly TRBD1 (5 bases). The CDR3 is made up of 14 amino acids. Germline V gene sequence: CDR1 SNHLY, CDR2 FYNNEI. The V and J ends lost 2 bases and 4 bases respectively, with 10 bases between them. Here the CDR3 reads CASSETRVADTQYF. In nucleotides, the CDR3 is TGTGCCAGCAGTGAAACCAGGGTCGCAGATACGCAGTATTTT.

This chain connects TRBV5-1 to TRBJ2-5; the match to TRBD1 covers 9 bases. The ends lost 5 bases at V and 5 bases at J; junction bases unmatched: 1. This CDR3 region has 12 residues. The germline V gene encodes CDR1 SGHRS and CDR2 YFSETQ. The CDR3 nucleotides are TGCGCCAGCAGGACAGGGGGGGAGACCCAGTACTTC. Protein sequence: CASRTGGETQYF.

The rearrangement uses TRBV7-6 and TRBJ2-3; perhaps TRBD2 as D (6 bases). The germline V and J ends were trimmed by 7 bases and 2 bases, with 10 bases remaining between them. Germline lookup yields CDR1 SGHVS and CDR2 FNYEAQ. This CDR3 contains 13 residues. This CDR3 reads CASIGGNTDTQYF. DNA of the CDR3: TGTGCCAGCATCGGAGGGAACACAGATACGCAGTATTTT. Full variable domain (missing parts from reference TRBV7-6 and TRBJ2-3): GAGVSQSPRYKVTKRGQDVALRCDPISGHVSLYWYRQALGQGPEFLTYFNYEAQQDKSGLPNDRFSAERPEGSISTLTIQRTEQRDSAMYRCASIGGNTDTQYFGPGTRLTVL.

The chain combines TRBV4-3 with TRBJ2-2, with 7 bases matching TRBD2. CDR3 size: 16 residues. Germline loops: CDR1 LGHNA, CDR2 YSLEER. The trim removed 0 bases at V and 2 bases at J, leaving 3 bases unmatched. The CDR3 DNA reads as TGCGCCAGCAGCCAAGACGCGGGACTAAACACCGGGGAGCTGTTTTTT. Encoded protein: CASSQDAGLNTGELFF.

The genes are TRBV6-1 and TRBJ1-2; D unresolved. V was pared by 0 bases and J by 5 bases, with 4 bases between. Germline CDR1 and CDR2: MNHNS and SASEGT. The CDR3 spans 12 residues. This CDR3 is CASSEAIYGYTF. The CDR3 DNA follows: TGTGCCAGCAGTGAAGCAATATATGGCTACACCTTC.

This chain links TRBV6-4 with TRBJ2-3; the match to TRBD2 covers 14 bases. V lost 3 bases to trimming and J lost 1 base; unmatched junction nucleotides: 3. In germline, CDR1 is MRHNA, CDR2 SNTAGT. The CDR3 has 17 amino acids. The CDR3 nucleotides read TGTGCCAGCAGTGAGACTAGCGGGGGGGCAGGCACAGATACGCAGTATTTT. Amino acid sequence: CASSETSGGAGTDTQYF.

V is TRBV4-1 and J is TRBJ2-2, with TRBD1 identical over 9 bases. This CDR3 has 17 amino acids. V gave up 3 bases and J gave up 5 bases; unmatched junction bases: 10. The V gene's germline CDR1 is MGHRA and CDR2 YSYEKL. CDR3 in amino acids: CASSQPGQGRVTGELFF. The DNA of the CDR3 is TGCGCCAGCAGCCAGCCGGGACAGGGTAGAGTGACCGGGGAGCTGTTTTTT.

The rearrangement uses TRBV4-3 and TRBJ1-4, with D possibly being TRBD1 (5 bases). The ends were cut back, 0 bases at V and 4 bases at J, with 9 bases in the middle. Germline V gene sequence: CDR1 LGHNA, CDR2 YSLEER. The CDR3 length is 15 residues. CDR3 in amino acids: CASSQEQVINEKLFF. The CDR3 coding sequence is TGCGCCAGCAGCCAAGAACAGGTGATTAATGAAAAACTGTTTTTT.

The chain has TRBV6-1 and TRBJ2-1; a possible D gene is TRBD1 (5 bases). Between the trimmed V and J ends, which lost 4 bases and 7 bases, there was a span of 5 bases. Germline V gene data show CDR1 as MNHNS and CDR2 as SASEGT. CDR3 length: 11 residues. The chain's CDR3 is CASSAGNEQFF. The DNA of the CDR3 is TGTGCCAGCAGTGCAGGGAATGAGCAGTTCTTC.

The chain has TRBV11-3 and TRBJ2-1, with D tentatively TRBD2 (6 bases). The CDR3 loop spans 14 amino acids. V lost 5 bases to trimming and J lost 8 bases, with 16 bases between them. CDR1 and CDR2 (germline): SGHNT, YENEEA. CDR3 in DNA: TGTGCCAGCAGCCCCGGGAGCTGGATCGATGAGCAGTTCTTC. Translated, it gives CASSPGSWIDEQFF.

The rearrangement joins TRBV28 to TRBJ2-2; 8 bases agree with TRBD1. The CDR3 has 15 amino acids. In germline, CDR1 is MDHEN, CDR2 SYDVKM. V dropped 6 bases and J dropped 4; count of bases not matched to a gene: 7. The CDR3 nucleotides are TGTGCCAGCAGCCCTGGACAGGGTAGCACCGGGGAGCTGTTTTTT. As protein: CASSPGQGSTGELFF.

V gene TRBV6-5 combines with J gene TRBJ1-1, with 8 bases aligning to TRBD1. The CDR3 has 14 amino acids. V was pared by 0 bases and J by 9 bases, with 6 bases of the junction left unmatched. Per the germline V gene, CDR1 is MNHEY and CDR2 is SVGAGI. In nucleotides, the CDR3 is TGTGCCAGCAGTTACTCGACGGACAGGGATAAAGCTTTCTTT. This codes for CASSYSTDRDKAFF.

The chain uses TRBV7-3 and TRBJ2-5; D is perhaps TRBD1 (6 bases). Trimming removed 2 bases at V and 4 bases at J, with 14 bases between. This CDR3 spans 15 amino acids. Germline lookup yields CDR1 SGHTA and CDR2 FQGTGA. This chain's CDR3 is CASSLFPGAGETQYF. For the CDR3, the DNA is TGTGCCAGCAGCTTATTTCCAGGGGCGGGAGAGACCCAGTACTTC.

The CDR3 reads CASSRTGTKTWAFF. The CDR3 DNA is TGCGCCAGCAGTAGGACAGGCACTAAGACGTGGGCTTTCTTT. V usage is TRBV5-1 and J usage is TRBJ1-1; 7 bases match TRBD1. The CDR3 sequence is 14 residues long. CDR1 is SGHRS and CDR2 is YFSETQ in the germline V gene. V lost 5 bases to trimming and J lost 11 bases; unmatched junction nucleotides: 15.